A single T cell receptor (beta chain) is shown here with its context. TCRdb keeps only in-frame clones here, not all; method: immunoSEQ multiplex PCR. The sample has some 120,000 clones, 93% seen once. The CDR3 is 13 residues long. Trimming pared 4 bases from V and 2 bases from J, leaving 8 bases between. These data come from a study of control samples from healthy donors and cancer patients. The clonotype was recovered from a man aged 25 to 45 in good health. The rearrangement uses TRBV12-3 or TRBV12-4 and TRBJ1-1; the D gene is possibly TRBD1 (5 bases). The specimen sequenced was blood. The CDR3 here is CASSWGPNTEAFF. The CDR3 DNA sequence: TGTGCCAGCAGTTGGGGACCAAACACTGAAGCTTTCTTT.